This T cell receptor (beta chain) is drawn from a study of shared clonotypes between healthy human individuals. V lost 2 bases, J lost 4 bases, and 8 bases lay in between. The CDR3 spans 13 residues. The V gene's germline CDR1 is MNHEY and CDR2 SMNVEV (reference sequence). Naive CD8 cells comprised CD45RO-negative, CCR7-positively selected cells, excluding terminally differentiated effector memory CD45RA+ cells. Sequenced by immunoSEQ multiplex PCR; TCRdb stores in-frame clones only, minus some. The sample contains approximately 600,000 clones, 95% of which appear only once. This TCR was sampled from a woman in her 30s in good health. Specimen: naive CD8+ T cells sorted from blood. The chain combines TRBV27 with TRBJ2-5; D might be TRBD2 (5 bases). The CDR3 nucleotides read TGTGCCAGCAGTTTAATAGGAGGAGAGACCCAGTACTTC. Encoded protein: CASSLIGGETQYF.